Listed below are T cell receptor beta chains from one sample, sequenced in a study of blood T cell repertoires in COVID-19. This table comes from immunoSEQ multiplex PCR, and its TCRdb copy is limited to in-frame clones, with some not included. The data contain approximately 190,000 clones, around nine tenths of them singletons. The sequenced sample was peripheral blood. These receptor sequences come from a man in his 70s with active or convalescent COVID-19. The CDR3 runs from the conserved cysteine through the conserved F or W. A D gene is named only where the DNA matches it firmly. A row's size may be missing; if present it is once, few, many or a size class.

v_call	j_call	d_call	cdr3_length	clone_size	cdr3_aa	cdr3_nt
TRBV27	TRBJ1-3	-	17	-	CASSPRAALRSGNTIYF	TGTGCCAGCAGTCCGCGCGCGGCCCTCCGCTCTGGAAACACCATATATTTT
TRBV2	TRBJ2-7	TRBD2	14	-	CASLRLAGDSEQYF	TGTGCCAGCTTAAGACTAGCGGGAGATTCCGAGCAGTACTTC
TRBV27	TRBJ1-5	-	16	-	CASSPGGGESNQPQHF	TGTGCCAGCAGTCCGGGGGGGGGCGAGAGCAATCAGCCCCAGCATTTT
TRBV30	TRBJ1-2	TRBD1	16	once	CAWSGWLGTGDYGYTF	TGTGCCTGGAGTGGCTGGTTGGGGACAGGGGACTATGGCTACACCTTC
TRBV2	TRBJ2-7	TRBD2	15	-	CASSEQEGLAGEQYF	TGTGCCAGCAGTGAGCAAGAGGGACTAGCGGGAGAGCAGTACTTC
TRBV2	TRBJ1-2	TRBD1	14	-	CASSENRGQSGYTF	TGTGCCAGCAGTGAAAACAGGGGGCAGAGTGGCTACACCTTC
TRBV7-9	TRBJ2-1	TRBD1	15	-	CASSVSGQSYNEQFF	TGTGCCAGCAGTGTATCGGGACAGTCTTACAATGAGCAGTTCTTC
TRBV9	TRBJ1-1	-	14	-	CASTVGQRNTEAFF	TGTGCCAGCACTGTCGGACAGAGGAACACTGAAGCTTTCTTT
TRBV7-2	TRBJ2-7	TRBD1	15	-	CASRFGTEVGYEQYF	TGTGCCAGCAGGTTCGGGACAGAAGTAGGCTACGAGCAGTACTTC
TRBV5-3	TRBJ2-3	-	18	-	CARSLGSVGGAGPDTQYF	TGTGCCAGAAGCTTGGGGTCGGTAGGGGGAGCAGGGCCAGATACGCAGTATTTT
TRBV19	TRBJ1-1	-	14	-	CASSADKMNTEAFF	TGTGCCAGTAGTGCTGACAAAATGAACACTGAAGCTTTCTTT
TRBV6-6	TRBJ2-5	-	12	-	CASSYPQETQYF	TGTGCCAGCAGTTACCCACAAGAGACCCAGTACTTC
TRBV28	TRBJ2-5	-	14	-	CASSLYRRQETQYF	TGTGCCAGCAGTTTATATCGCAGACAAGAGACCCAGTACTTC
TRBV7-2	TRBJ2-7	-	14	once	CASSLAGGTYEQYF	TGTGCCAGCAGCTTAGCAGGGGGTACCTACGAGCAGTACTTC
TRBV9	TRBJ1-3	-	14	-	CASSSAGTGNTIYF	TGTGCCAGCAGCTCTGCGGGGACTGGAAACACCATATATTTT
TRBV6-1	TRBJ2-2	TRBD1	18	-	CASSEKGVWQGAYGELFF	TGTGCCAGCAGTGAAAAAGGGGTGTGGCAGGGGGCGTACGGGGAGCTGTTTTTT
TRBV21-1	TRBJ2-7	-	18	-	CASSKVPPGRDYHYEQYF	TGTGCCAGCAGCAAAGTCCCCCCGGGCCGGGACTACCACTACGAGCAGTACTTC
TRBV2	TRBJ2-7	TRBD1	14	-	CASSVGQGAREQYF	TGTGCCAGCAGTGTAGGGCAGGGGGCGAGGGAGCAGTACTTC
TRBV5-1	TRBJ2-2	TRBD1	16	-	CASSNGRTGNTGELFF	TGCGCCAGCAGCAACGGGCGGACAGGGAACACCGGGGAGCTGTTTTTT
TRBV5-4	TRBJ2-2	TRBD1	15	-	CASSGQGPNTGELFF	TGTGCCAGCAGCGGACAGGGACCGAACACCGGGGAGCTGTTTTTT
TRBV5-1	TRBJ2-3	TRBD2	15	-	CASSVGLAGTDTQYF	TGCGCCAGCAGCGTCGGACTAGCGGGAACAGATACGCAGTATTTT
TRBV21-1	TRBJ1-2	-	18	-	CASSKYAPGGPAVDGYTF	TGTGCCAGCAGCAAATACGCCCCGGGAGGTCCCGCAGTAGATGGCTACACCTTC
TRBV6-1	TRBJ1-2	-	13	-	CASSEGQPSSYTF	TGTGCCAGCAGTGAAGGACAGCCGTCAAGCTACACCTTC
TRBV6-5	TRBJ2-1	TRBD2	15	-	CASSYKAGAYNEQFF	TGTGCCAGCAGTTACAAAGCGGGAGCCTACAATGAGCAGTTCTTC
TRBV7-2	TRBJ2-1	TRBD2	14	once	CASSLLELGLEQFF	TGTGCCAGCAGCTTATTGGAGTTGGGACTAGAGCAGTTCTTC
TRBV7-8	TRBJ2-7	TRBD2	16	-	CASSPMLAGGSYEQYF	TGTGCCAGCAGCCCCATGCTTGCGGGAGGGTCCTACGAGCAGTACTTC
TRBV7-2	TRBJ1-2	-	15	-	CASSLGGGIGYGYTF	TGTGCCAGCAGCTTAGGTGGAGGAATTGGCTATGGCTACACCTTC
TRBV2	TRBJ2-2	-	15	-	CASSDPGKVTGELFF	TGTGCCAGCAGTGATCCAGGGAAGGTAACCGGGGAGCTGTTTTTT
TRBV6-5	TRBJ2-7	TRBD1	14	-	CASRSTGSSQEQYF	TGTGCCAGCAGGTCGACAGGGAGTTCTCAGGAGCAGTACTTC
TRBV7-9	TRBJ2-7	TRBD1	12	-	CASQGQGKEQYF	TGTGCCAGCCAAGGACAGGGCAAAGAGCAGTACTTC
TRBV6-4	TRBJ2-7	-	15	few	CASSDRLATVAEQYF	TGTGCCAGCAGTGACAGGCTAGCGACGGTCGCCGAGCAGTACTTC
TRBV7-2	TRBJ1-6	TRBD1	14	-	CASSISTGNSPLHF	TGTGCCAGCAGCATATCGACAGGGAACTCACCCCTCCACTTT
TRBV3-1/TRBV3-2	TRBJ2-7	-	14	-	CASSQVSGNDEQYF	TGTGCCAGCAGCCAGGTCTCAGGGAATGACGAGCAGTACTTC
TRBV6-5	TRBJ1-3	-	13	-	CASRASSGNTIYF	TGTGCCAGCAGAGCGAGTTCTGGAAACACCATATATTTT
TRBV2	TRBJ2-3	TRBD1	17	-	CASSEGQGGSGSDTQYF	TGTGCCAGCAGTGAGGGACAGGGAGGTTCCGGGTCAGATACGCAGTATTTT
TRBV7-2	TRBJ2-5	-	12	-	CASSTPIETQYF	TGTGCCAGCAGCACCCCTATAGAGACCCAGTACTTC
TRBV5-1	TRBJ2-3	TRBD1	14	once	CASSLQGASDTQYF	TGCGCCAGCAGCTTACAGGGGGCCTCAGATACGCAGTATTTT
TRBV24-1	TRBJ2-1	TRBD2	18	-	CATSDFGSSGNQYNEQFF	TGTGCCACCAGTGATTTTGGTTCTAGCGGGAACCAATACAATGAGCAGTTCTTC
TRBV7-2	TRBJ2-3	-	14	-	CASSDGGLTDTQYF	TGTGCCAGCAGTGACGGGGGTCTCACAGATACGCAGTATTTT
TRBV28	TRBJ1-1	TRBD1	15	-	CASTLRDRLNTEAFF	TGTGCCAGCACCCTGAGGGACAGGTTGAACACTGAAGCTTTCTTT
TRBV7-2	TRBJ2-7	TRBD1	14	-	CASSASGGVWEQYF	TGTGCCAGCAGCGCTTCAGGGGGTGTATGGGAGCAGTACTTC
TRBV6-5	TRBJ2-7	TRBD1	15	once	CASSPDRGPTYEQYF	TGTGCCAGCAGCCCAGACAGGGGTCCGACCTACGAGCAGTACTTC
TRBV7-2	TRBJ1-2	-	13	-	CASSLQARRGYTF	TGTGCCAGCAGCCTACAGGCCCGGCGTGGCTACACCTTC
TRBV4-3	TRBJ2-7	TRBD1	16	-	CASSRRQGARTYEQYF	TGCGCCAGCAGCCGCCGACAGGGGGCAAGGACCTACGAGCAGTACTTC
TRBV29-1	TRBJ1-2	TRBD1	12	-	CSVAPTGAGYTF	TGCAGCGTTGCCCCAACAGGGGCCGGCTACACCTTC
TRBV5-5	TRBJ1-3	-	15	-	CASSWDKSSGNTIYF	TGTGCCAGCAGCTGGGACAAGAGCTCTGGAAACACCATATATTTT
TRBV4-3	TRBJ2-2	TRBD1	14	few	CASSLYRGAGELFF	TGCGCCAGCAGCCTCTACAGGGGGGCCGGGGAGCTGTTTTTT
TRBV9	TRBJ1-3	-	18	-	CASSAPLGSVSAGNTIYF	TGTGCCAGCAGCGCCCCCCTAGGTTCGGTTTCGGCTGGAAACACCATATATTTT
TRBV5-1	TRBJ1-1	-	14	-	CASSLDASGTEAFF	TGCGCCAGCAGCTTGGACGCTTCGGGGACTGAAGCTTTCTTT
TRBV7-9	TRBJ1-4	-	14	-	CASSPGQGGGKLFF	TGTGCCAGCAGTCCTGGGCAGGGAGGGGGAAAACTGTTTTTT
TRBV3-1/TRBV3-2	TRBJ1-2	-	14	-	CASSQGASNYGYTF	TGTGCCAGCAGCCAAGGGGCATCTAACTATGGCTACACCTTC
TRBV11-2	TRBJ2-3	-	13	-	CASSFLGGDTQYF	TGTGCCAGCAGCTTCCTAGGAGGAGATACGCAGTATTTT
TRBV5-1	TRBJ2-2	-	14	few	CASSGGARTGELFF	TGCGCCAGCAGCGGGGGGGCAAGGACCGGGGAGCTGTTTTTT
TRBV30	TRBJ1-4	-	12	-	CAWSGGGEKLFF	TGTGCCTGGAGTGGGGGGGGTGAAAAACTGTTTTTT
TRBV27	TRBJ1-1	-	14	few	CASSLIFPDTEAFF	TGTGCCAGCAGTTTAATATTCCCGGACACTGAAGCTTTCTTT
TRBV2	TRBJ2-5	-	15	once	CASTELQMTAGTQYF	TGTGCCAGCACAGAACTGCAAATGACGGCGGGGACCCAGTACTTC
TRBV18	TRBJ2-3	TRBD2	16	-	CASSQLAGGEADTQYF	TGTGCCAGCTCTCAACTAGCGGGAGGGGAGGCAGATACGCAGTATTTT
TRBV4-1	TRBJ2-2	-	15	-	CASSQGPGFTGELFF	TGCGCCAGCAGCCAAGGCCCAGGGTTCACCGGGGAGCTGTTTTTT